The clone carrying this T cell receptor (beta chain) was recorded once. Generated by immunoSEQ multiplex PCR, the TCRdb table keeps only in-frame clones and is missing some. The data contain around 67,000 clones, approximately 84% of them seen just once; the ten biggest clones take up less than 45%. This sample stems from a study of blood T cell repertoires in COVID-19. In the study overall: COVID-19 samples from acute and convalescent phases originated in the United States, Italy and Spain. The analysed material was cDNA or gDNA that came from T cells, B-cell-depleted T cells, or PBMCs.

V lost 3 bases and J lost 5; bases outside the gene matches: 6. The length of the CDR3 is 17 residues. CDR1 is SGHTA, CDR2 FQGTGA, per germline. This clonotype originated in a man between 65 and 85 years old with acute or convalescent COVID-19. The sample was peripheral blood. The chain links TRBV7-3 to TRBJ2-5; 16 nucleotides agree with TRBD2. CDR3 DNA sequence: TGTGCCAGCAGCTTGGGACTAGCGGGGGGGCCGGAGGAGACCCAGTACTTC. This encodes CASSLGLAGGPEETQYF.